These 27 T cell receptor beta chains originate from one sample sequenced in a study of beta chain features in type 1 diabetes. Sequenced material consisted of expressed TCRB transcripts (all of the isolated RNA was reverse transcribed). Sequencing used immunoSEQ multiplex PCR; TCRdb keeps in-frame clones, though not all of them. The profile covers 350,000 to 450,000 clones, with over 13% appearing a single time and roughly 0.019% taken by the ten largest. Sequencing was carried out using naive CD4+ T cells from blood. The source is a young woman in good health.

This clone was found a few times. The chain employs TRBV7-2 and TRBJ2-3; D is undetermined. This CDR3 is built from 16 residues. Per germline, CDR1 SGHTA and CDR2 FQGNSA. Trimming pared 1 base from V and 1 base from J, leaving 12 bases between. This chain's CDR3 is CASSLEWALGTDTQYF. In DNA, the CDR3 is TGTGCCAGCAGCTTAGAATGGGCGTTGGGCACAGATACGCAGTATTTT. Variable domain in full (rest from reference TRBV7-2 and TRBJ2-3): GAGVSQSPSNKVTEKGKDVELRCDPISGHTALYWYRQSLGQGLEFLIYFQGNSAPDKSGLPSDRFSAERTGGSVSTLTIQRTQQEDSAVYLCASSLEWALGTDTQYFGPGTRLTVL.

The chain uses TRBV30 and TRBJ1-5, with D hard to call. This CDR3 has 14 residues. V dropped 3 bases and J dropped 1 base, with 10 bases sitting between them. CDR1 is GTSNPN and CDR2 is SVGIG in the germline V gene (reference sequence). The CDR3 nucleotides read TGTGCCTGGAGACGCGGAGGAAGCAATCAGCCCCAGCATTTT. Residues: CAWRRGGSNQPQHF.

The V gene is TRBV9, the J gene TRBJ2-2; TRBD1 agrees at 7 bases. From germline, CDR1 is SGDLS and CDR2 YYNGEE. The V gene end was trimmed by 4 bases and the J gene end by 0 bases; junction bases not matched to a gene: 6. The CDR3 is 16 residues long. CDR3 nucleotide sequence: TGTGCCAGCAGCCCCCGGGACAGACCGAACACCGGGGAGCTGTTTTTT. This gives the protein CASSPRDRPNTGELFF.

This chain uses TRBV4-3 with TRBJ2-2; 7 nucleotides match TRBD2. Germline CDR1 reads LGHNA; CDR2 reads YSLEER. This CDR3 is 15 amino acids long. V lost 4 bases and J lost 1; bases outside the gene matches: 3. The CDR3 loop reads CASSRLAVNTGELFF. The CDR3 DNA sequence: TGCGCCAGCAGCCGGCTAGCGGTGAACACCGGGGAGCTGTTTTTT.

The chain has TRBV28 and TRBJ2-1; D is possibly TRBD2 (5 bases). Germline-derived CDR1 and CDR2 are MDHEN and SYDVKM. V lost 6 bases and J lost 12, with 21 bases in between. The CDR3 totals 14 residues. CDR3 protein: CASSRGAADQPQFF. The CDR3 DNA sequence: TGTGCCAGCAGCCGAGGAGCGGCAGACCAACCGCAGTTCTTC.

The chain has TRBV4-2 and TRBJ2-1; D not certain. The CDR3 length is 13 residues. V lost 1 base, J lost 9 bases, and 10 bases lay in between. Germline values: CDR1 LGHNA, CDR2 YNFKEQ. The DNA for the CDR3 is TGTGCCAGCAGCCAAGCGTATCGGAGTGAGCAGTTCTTC. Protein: CASSQAYRSEQFF.

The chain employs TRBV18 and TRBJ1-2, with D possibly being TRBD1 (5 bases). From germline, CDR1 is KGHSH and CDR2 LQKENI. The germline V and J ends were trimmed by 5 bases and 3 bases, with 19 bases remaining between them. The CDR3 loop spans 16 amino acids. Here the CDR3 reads CASSELLPVQDYGYTF. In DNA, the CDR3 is TGTGCCAGCTCAGAGTTGTTGCCGGTACAGGACTATGGCTACACCTTC.

The CDR3 is CSVVDFFNYGYTF. The CDR3 region has the DNA TGCAGCGTTGTAGACTTTTTCAACTATGGCTACACCTTC. The chain combines TRBV29-1 with TRBJ1-2; D not certain. CDR3 length equals 13 residues. The V end lost 4 bases, the J end lost 2 bases, and 11 bases lay between the germline ends. Germline V gene data show CDR1 as SQVTM and CDR2 as ANQGSEA.

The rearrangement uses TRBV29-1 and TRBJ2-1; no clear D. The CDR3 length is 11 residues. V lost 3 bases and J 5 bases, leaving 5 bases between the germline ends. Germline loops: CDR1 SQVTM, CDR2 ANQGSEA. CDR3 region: CSVDKNNEQFF. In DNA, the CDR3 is TGCAGCGTTGACAAAAACAATGAGCAGTTCTTC.

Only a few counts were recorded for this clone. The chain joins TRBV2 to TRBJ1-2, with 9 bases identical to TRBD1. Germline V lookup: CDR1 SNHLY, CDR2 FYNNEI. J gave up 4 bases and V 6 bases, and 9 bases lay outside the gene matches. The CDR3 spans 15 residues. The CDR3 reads CASRPGQGWGYGYTF. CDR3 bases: TGTGCCAGCAGGCCCGGACAGGGGTGGGGCTATGGCTACACCTTC.

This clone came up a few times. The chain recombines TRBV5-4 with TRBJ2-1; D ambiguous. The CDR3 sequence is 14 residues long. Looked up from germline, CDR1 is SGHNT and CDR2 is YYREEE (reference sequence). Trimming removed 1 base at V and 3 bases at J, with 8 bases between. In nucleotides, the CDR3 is TGTGCCAGCAGCTTGCCGGAGAACTACAATGAGCAGTTCTTC. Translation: CASSLPENYNEQFF.

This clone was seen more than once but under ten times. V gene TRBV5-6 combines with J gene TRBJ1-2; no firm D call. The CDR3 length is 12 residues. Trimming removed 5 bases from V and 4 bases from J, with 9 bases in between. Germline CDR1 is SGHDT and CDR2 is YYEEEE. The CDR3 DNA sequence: TGTGCCAGCAGACAAGGAGGCTATGGCTACACCTTC. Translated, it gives CASRQGGYGYTF. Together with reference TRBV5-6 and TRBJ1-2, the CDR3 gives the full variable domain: DAGVTQSPTHLIKTRGQQVTLRCSPKSGHDTVSWYQQALGQGPQFIFQYYEEEERQRGNFPDRFSGHQFPNYSSELNVNALLLGDSALYLCASRQGGYGYTFGSGTRLTVV.

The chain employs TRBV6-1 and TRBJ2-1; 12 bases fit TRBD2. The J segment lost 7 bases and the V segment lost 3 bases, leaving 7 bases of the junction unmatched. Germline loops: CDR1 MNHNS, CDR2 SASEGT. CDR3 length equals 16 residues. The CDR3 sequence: CASSDGLAGTYNEQFF. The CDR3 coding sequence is TGTGCCAGCAGTGATGGACTAGCGGGAACGTATAATGAGCAGTTCTTC.

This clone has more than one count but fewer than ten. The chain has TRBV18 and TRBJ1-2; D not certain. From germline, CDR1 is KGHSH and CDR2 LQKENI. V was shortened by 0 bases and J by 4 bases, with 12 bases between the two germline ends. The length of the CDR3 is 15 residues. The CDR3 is CASSPPAGGSYGYTF. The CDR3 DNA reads TGTGCCAGCTCACCACCGGCGGGAGGGTCCTATGGCTACACCTTC. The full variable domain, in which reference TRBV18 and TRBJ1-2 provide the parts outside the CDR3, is NAGVMQNPRHLVRRRGQEARLRCSPMKGHSHVYWYRQLPEEGLKFMVYLQKENIIDESGMPKERFSAEFPKEGPSILRIQQVVRGDSAAYFCASSPPAGGSYGYTFGSGTRLTVV.

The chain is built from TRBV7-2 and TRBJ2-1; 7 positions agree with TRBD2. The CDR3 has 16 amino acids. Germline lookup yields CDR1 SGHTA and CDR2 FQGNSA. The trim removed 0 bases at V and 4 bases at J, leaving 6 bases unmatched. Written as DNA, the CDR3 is TGTGCCAGCAGCTTAGCCCGGGGGGTAGGGTACAATGAGCAGTTCTTC. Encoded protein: CASSLARGVGYNEQFF.

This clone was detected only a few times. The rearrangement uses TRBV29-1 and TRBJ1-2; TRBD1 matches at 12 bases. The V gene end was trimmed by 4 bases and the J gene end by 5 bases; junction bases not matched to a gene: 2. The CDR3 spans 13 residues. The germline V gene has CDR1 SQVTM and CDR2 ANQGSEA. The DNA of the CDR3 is TGCAGCGTTGGGGACAGGGGGCAATATGGCTACACCTTC. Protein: CSVGDRGQYGYTF.

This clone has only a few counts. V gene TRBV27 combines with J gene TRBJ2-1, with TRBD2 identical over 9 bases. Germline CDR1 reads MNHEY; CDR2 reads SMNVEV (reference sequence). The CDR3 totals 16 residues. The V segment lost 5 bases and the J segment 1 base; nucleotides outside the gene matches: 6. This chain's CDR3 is CASSPSLAGSYNEQFF. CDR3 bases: TGTGCCAGCAGTCCCAGTCTAGCGGGATCCTACAATGAGCAGTTCTTC.

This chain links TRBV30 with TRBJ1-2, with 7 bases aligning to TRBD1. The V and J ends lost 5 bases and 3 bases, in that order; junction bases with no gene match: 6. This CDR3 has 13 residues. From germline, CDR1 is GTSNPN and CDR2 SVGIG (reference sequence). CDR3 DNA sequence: TGTGCCTGGGAGCCAAGGGGGCACTATGGCTACACCTTC. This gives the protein CAWEPRGHYGYTF.

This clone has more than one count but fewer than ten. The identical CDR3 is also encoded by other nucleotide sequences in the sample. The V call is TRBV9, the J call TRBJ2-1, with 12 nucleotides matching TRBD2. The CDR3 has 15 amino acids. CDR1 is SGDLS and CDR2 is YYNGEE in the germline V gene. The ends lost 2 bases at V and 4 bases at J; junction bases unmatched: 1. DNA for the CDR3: TGTGCCAGCAGCGTCGGACTAGCGGGATACAATGAGCAGTTCTTC. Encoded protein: CASSVGLAGYNEQFF.

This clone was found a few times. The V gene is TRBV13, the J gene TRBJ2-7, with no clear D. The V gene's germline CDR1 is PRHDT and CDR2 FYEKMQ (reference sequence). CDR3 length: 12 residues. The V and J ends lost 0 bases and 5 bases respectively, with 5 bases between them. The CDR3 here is CASSLGRDEQYF. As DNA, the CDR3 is TGTGCCAGCAGCTTAGGACGGGACGAGCAGTACTTC.

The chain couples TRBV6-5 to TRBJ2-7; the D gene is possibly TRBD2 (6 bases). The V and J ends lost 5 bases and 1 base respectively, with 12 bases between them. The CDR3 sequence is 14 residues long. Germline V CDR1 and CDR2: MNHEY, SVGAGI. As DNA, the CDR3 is TGTGCCAGCAGTCGACTAGAAAAGTCCTACGAGCAGTACTTC. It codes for CASSRLEKSYEQYF.

The CDR3 DNA follows: TGCGCCAGCAGCTCCCTTGGGCAGACCTACGAGCAGTACTTC. Translation: CASSSLGQTYEQYF. The V and J genes are TRBV5-1 and TRBJ2-7; no definite D call. There are 14 residues in the CDR3. CDR1 is SGHRS, CDR2 YFSETQ, per germline. The V end was cut by 3 bases, the J end by 2 bases, with 12 bases between.

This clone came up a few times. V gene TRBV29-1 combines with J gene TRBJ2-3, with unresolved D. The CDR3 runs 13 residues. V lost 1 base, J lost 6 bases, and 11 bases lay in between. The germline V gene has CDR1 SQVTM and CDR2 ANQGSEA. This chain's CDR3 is CSVEGSRKDTQYF. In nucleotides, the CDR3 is TGCAGCGTTGAAGGCTCGCGAAAGGATACGCAGTATTTT.

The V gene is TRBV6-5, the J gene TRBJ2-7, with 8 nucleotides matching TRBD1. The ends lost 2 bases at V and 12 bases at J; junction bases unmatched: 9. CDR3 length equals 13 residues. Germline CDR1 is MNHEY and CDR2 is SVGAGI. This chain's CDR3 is CASSYGQGHGPYF. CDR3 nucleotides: TGTGCCAGCAGTTACGGACAGGGCCACGGGCCGTACTTC.

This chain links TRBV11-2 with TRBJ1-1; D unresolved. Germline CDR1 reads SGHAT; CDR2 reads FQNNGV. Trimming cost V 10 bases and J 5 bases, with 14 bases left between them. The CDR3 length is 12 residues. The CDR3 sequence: CAILRHGTEAFF. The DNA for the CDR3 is TGTGCCATTCTCCGACATGGGACTGAAGCTTTCTTT.

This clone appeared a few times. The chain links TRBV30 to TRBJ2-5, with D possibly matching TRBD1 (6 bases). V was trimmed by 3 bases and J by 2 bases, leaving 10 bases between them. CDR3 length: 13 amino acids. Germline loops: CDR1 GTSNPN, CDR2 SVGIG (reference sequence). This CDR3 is CAWSQGPQETQYF. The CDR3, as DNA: TGTGCCTGGAGCCAGGGGCCACAAGAGACCCAGTACTTC.

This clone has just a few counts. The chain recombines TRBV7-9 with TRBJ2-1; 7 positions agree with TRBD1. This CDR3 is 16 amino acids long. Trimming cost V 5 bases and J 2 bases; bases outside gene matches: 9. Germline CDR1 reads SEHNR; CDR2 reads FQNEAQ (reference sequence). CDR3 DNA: TGTGCCAGCAGCCACACAGGGGTAGGGGCCTACAATGAGCAGTTCTTC. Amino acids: CASSHTGVGAYNEQFF.